Each of the 19 T cell receptor beta chains below was sequenced from the same sample in a study of T cells in Graves' hyperthyroidism and ophthalmopathy. Amplification of TCR beta CDR3 regions was performed using RNA transcripts as template. When the TCR CDR3 underwent first-round RT-PCR, the HTBI primer set was used. MiXCR, run by TCRdb on the multiplex PCR reads, gives a single entry per CDR3 protein. The sample has around 490,000 distinct CDR3 sequences; approximately 20% are singletons. Sequenced sample: blood. These receptors came from a man aged 40-49 years with Graves' ophthalmopathy.

In this sample, this clonotype turned up a few times. V gene TRBV5-4 combines with J gene TRBJ1-3; no firm D call. The germline CDR1 and CDR2 sequences are SGHNT and YYREEE (reference sequence). This CDR3 is built from 15 residues. The V and J ends lost 4 bases and 0 bases respectively, with 11 bases between them. CDR3 protein: CASSKEPTSGNTIYF. The CDR3, as DNA: TGTGCCAGCAGCAAAGAACCTACCTCTGGAAACACCATATATTTT.

This clonotype has just a few counts. The V and J genes are TRBV12-3 or TRBV12-4 and TRBJ2-7; 11 nucleotides align to TRBD2. This CDR3 has 14 amino acids. With V trimmed by 5 bases and J by 0 bases, 0 bases remained unmatched. The CDR3 nucleotides read TGTGCCAGCAGTACTAGCGGGAGCTCCTACGAGCAGTACTTC. Encoded protein: CASSTSGSSYEQYF.

V usage is TRBV6-1 and J usage is TRBJ2-1; TRBD2 might be the D (6 bases). V gave up 5 bases and J gave up 0 bases, with 14 bases separating them. The CDR3 has 16 amino acids. The V gene's germline CDR1 is MNHNS and CDR2 SASEGT. CDR3 nucleotides: TGTGCCAGCAGTCAGCTTCGGGGGAACTCCTACAATGAGCAGTTCTTC. Translation gives CASSQLRGNSYNEQFF.

The chain employs TRBV20-1 and TRBJ2-2, with 10 bases lining up with TRBD2. Per germline, CDR1 DFQATT and CDR2 SNEGSKA (reference sequence). V trimming: 1 base; J trimming: 6 bases; junction bases outside the gene matches: 5. The CDR3 sequence is 15 residues long. The CDR3, as DNA: TGCAGTGCTAGAGTAGGACTAGCGGCCCCCGGGGAGCTGTTTTTT. This sequence encodes CSARVGLAAPGELFF.

On this clonotype: Being one base from a much bigger clone, this may be a read error. The chain combines TRBV18 with TRBJ1-4, with unresolved D. Germline V gene data show CDR1 as KGHSH and CDR2 as LQKENI. The CDR3 runs to 13 residues. The CDR3 here is CASSPGVNEKLVF. As DNA, the CDR3 is TGTGCCAGCTCACCAGGGGTTAATGAAAAACTGGTTTTT.

This clonotype was observed at least ten times. The chain links TRBV7-2 to TRBJ1-4; perhaps TRBD1 as D (5 bases). V lost 1 base and J lost 10, with 13 bases in between. CDR1 is SGHTA, CDR2 FQGNSA, per germline. The CDR3 totals 14 residues. CDR3 nucleotides: TGTGCCAGCAGCTTAGAGGGCAGGGAAGGAAAACTGTTTTTT. The encoded protein is CASSLEGREGKLFF. Combining the CDR3 with reference TRBV7-2 and TRBJ1-4 gives the whole variable domain GAGVSQSPSNKVTEKGKDVELRCDPISGHTALYWYRQSLGQGLEFLIYFQGNSAPDKSGLPSDRFSAERTGGSVSTLTIQRTQQEDSAVYLCASSLEGREGKLFFGSGTQLSVL.

The chain carries TRBV7-9 and TRBJ2-1; perhaps TRBD2 as D (6 bases). This CDR3 is 14 amino acids long. Trimming removed 1 base at V and 7 bases at J, with 11 bases between. CDR1 is SEHNR, CDR2 FQNEAQ, per germline (reference sequence). CDR3 residues: CASSLELASNEQFF. The CDR3 bases are TGTGCCAGCAGCTTAGAACTAGCCAGTAATGAGCAGTTCTTC.

There are many counts of this clonotype. The J gene is TRBJ2-3, the V gene TRBV11-3; 8 bases map to TRBD2. Germline V gives CDR1 SGHNT, CDR2 YENEEA. CDR3 size: 16 residues. The junction had 9 bases not matched to a gene; V was cut back by 4 bases and J by 3 bases. CDR3 residues: CASSSISGRGTDTQYF. For the CDR3, the DNA is TGTGCCAGCAGCTCTATAAGCGGGAGAGGTACAGATACGCAGTATTTT.

The J gene is TRBJ2-7, the V gene TRBV4-1; no reliable D call. The CDR3 loop spans 15 amino acids. CDR1 and CDR2 (germline): MGHRA, YSYEKL. The V gene lost 1 base and the J gene lost 3 bases, with 13 bases spanning the gap. As DNA, the CDR3 is TGCGCCAGCAGCCAAGTAAGTTCAGAGAACTACGAGCAGTACTTC. It encodes CASSQVSSENYEQYF.

This clonotype occurred many times. The rearrangement joins TRBV6-1 to TRBJ2-7; TRBD1 matches at 7 bases. This CDR3 spans 14 amino acids. The junction had 8 bases not matched to a gene; V was cut back by 6 bases and J by 3 bases. Germline V CDR1 and CDR2: MNHNS, SASEGT. The CDR3 loop reads CASRAPGQRYEQYF. The CDR3 nucleotides are TGTGCCAGCAGAGCCCCGGGACAGCGCTACGAGCAGTACTTC.

This clonotype was counted ten times or more. Written as DNA, the CDR3 is TGTGCCTGGAGTGTCGGCTTGGGGTTCCAAGAGACCCAGTACTTC. Its protein product is CAWSVGLGFQETQYF. The rearrangement links TRBV30 to TRBJ2-5, with no clear D. This CDR3 has 15 amino acids. V shed 0 bases and J shed 1 base, with 12 bases lying between them. Germline CDR1 and CDR2: GTSNPN and SVGIG (reference sequence).

This clonotype was seen a handful of times. The V and J genes are TRBV3-1 and TRBJ2-7; D might be TRBD2 (6 bases). In germline, CDR1 is LGHDT, CDR2 YNNKEL (reference sequence). V lost 3 bases to trimming and J lost 3 bases, with 12 bases between them. This CDR3 has 14 amino acids. The CDR3 bases are TGTGCCAGCAGCCAGCTGGGGGGAGTCTACGAGCAGTACTTC. This translates into CASSQLGGVYEQYF.

The J gene is TRBJ1-4, the V gene TRBV7-9; D perhaps matches TRBD1 (5 bases). Trimming stripped 1 base from V and 3 bases from J, with 12 bases between. The CDR3 is 16 residues long. Germline V CDR1 and CDR2: SEHNR, FQNEAQ (reference sequence). CDR3 region: CASSLVGDSANEKLFF. The CDR3 nucleotides read TGTGCCAGCAGCTTAGTCGGTGACAGCGCTAATGAAAAACTGTTTTTT. The full variable domain, with the rest looked up from reference TRBV7-9 and TRBJ1-4, is DTGVSQNPRHKITKRGQNVTFRCDPISEHNRLYWYRQTLGQGPEFLTYFQNEAQLEKSRLLSDRFSAERPKGSFSTLEIQRTEQGDSAMYLCASSLVGDSANEKLFFGSGTQLSVL.

In the case of this clonotype: One end of the junction is discordant with germline, which a read error may explain. J is TRBJ2-2 and V is TRBV7-2; 8 bases map to TRBD2. CDR1 SGHTA and CDR2 FQGNSA come from the germline V gene. The CDR3 has 15 amino acids. The CDR3 here is CAGSSGTRTSGELFF. The CDR3 DNA reads as TGTGCCGGCAGTTCCGGGACTAGGACCTCCGGGGAGCTGTTTTTT.

This sequence joins TRBV19 and TRBJ2-2; D is perhaps TRBD2 (6 bases). CDR1 LNHDA and CDR2 SQIVND come from the germline V gene (reference sequence). The CDR3 sequence is 17 residues long. The V and J ends lost 0 bases and 2 bases respectively, with 13 bases between them. DNA for the CDR3: TGTGCCAGTAGTATAGATATCGGGACTCCTAACACCGGGGAGCTGTTTTTT. This translates into CASSIDIGTPNTGELFF.

The rearrangement links TRBV6-1 to TRBJ1-2; the D is unclear. The CDR3 has 16 amino acids. Per the germline V gene, CDR1 is MNHNS and CDR2 is SASEGT. The V and J ends lost 1 base and 2 bases respectively, with 14 bases between them. CDR3 in amino acids: CASSEVRRVSNYGYTF. For the CDR3, the DNA is TGTGCCAGCAGTGAAGTTCGCCGCGTTTCGAACTATGGCTACACCTTC.

The J gene is TRBJ2-1, the V gene TRBV27; no firm D call. The ends were cut back, 3 bases at V and 0 bases at J, with 6 bases in the middle. In germline, CDR1 is MNHEY, CDR2 SMNVEV (reference sequence). The CDR3 contains 14 residues. The CDR3 nucleotides read TGTGCCAGCAGTTTTGAGAGCTCCTACAATGAGCAGTTCTTC. It translates to CASSFESSYNEQFF.

This chain links TRBV5-8 with TRBJ1-5; D remains unclear. Trimming took 0 bases from V and 0 from J, leaving 13 bases between them. CDR1 and CDR2 from the germline V gene are SGHTS and YDEGEE. The CDR3 is 17 residues long. This CDR3 reads CASSLAQAIGSNQPQHF. The DNA for the CDR3 is TGTGCCAGCAGCTTGGCCCAGGCAATCGGTAGCAATCAGCCCCAGCATTTT.

This sequence joins TRBV30 and TRBJ1-1; TRBD1 aligns across 10 bases. The V segment lost 5 bases and the J segment 4 bases; nucleotides outside the gene matches: 1. This CDR3 contains 12 residues. From germline, CDR1 is GTSNPN and CDR2 SVGIG (reference sequence). CDR3 region: CAWDRGPTEAFF. The CDR3 region has the DNA TGTGCCTGGGACAGGGGGCCCACTGAAGCTTTCTTT.